The next 17 T cell receptor beta chains were all read from a single sample in a study of blood T cell repertoires in COVID-19. TCRdb keeps only in-frame clones here, not all; method: immunoSEQ multiplex PCR. The data contain over 150,000 clones, approximately 73% of them singletons. Specimen: peripheral blood. Every receptor here comes from a woman aged 80 or over with acute or convalescent COVID-19.

V and J are TRBV7-3 and TRBJ2-5, with 8 bases identical to TRBD2. The germline V gene has CDR1 SGHTA and CDR2 FQGTGA. The junction had 9 bases not matched to a gene; V was cut back by 2 bases and J by 7 bases. The CDR3 loop spans 15 amino acids. The CDR3 bases are TGTGCCAGCAGCTTACACGGGGGGGATCCAGGGACCCAGTACTTC. Translation: CASSLHGGDPGTQYF.

This sequence joins TRBV7-9 and TRBJ2-4, with 12 nucleotides matching TRBD2. Trimming cost V 8 bases and J 5 bases; bases outside gene matches: 4. CDR1 and CDR2 from the germline V gene are SEHNR and FQNEAQ (reference sequence). This CDR3 region has 14 residues. The CDR3 nucleotides read TGTGCCAGCGGGTCTAGCGGGGGGGAAAACATTCAGTACTTC. It codes for CASGSSGGENIQYF.

V gene TRBV19 combines with J gene TRBJ1-1, with TRBD1 as a possible D gene (6 bases). Germline V gene data show CDR1 as LNHDA and CDR2 as SQIVND (reference sequence). The germline V and J ends were trimmed by 6 bases and 0 bases, with 11 bases remaining between them. This CDR3 has 14 residues. The CDR3 nucleotides read TGTGCCAGTAGACATGGACAGCTGAACACTGAAGCTTTCTTT. Translating gives CASRHGQLNTEAFF. The full variable domain, with the rest looked up from reference TRBV19 and TRBJ1-1, is DGGITQSPKYLFRKEGQNVTLSCEQNLNHDAMYWYRQDPGQGLRLIYYSQIVNDFQKGDIAEGYSVSREKKESFPLTVTSAQKNPTAFYLCASRHGQLNTEAFFGQGTRLTVV.

This clone has a single count. The chain has TRBV6-2 or TRBV6-3 and TRBJ1-5; 7 nucleotides align to TRBD1. The ends lost 5 bases at V and 7 bases at J; junction bases unmatched: 8. Per germline, CDR1 MNHEY and CDR2 SVGEGT. The CDR3 length is 14 residues. CDR3 bases: TGTGCCAGCAGTGACTGGACACAGGGGCAGCCCCAGCATTTT. This codes for CASSDWTQGQPQHF.

The J gene is TRBJ1-1, the V gene TRBV27; D is uncertain. The V gene's germline CDR1 is MNHEY and CDR2 SMNVEV (reference sequence). There are 15 residues in the CDR3. Trimming took 6 bases from V and 5 from J, leaving 19 bases between them. In DNA form, the CDR3 reads TGTGCCAGCAGCACTTCCTTGGGGAGGAGGACTGAAGCTTTCTTT. This translates into CASSTSLGRRTEAFF.

V gene TRBV12-3 or TRBV12-4 combines with J gene TRBJ1-1; perhaps TRBD1 as D (6 bases). V was clipped by 6 bases and J by 11 bases, with 16 bases between them. This CDR3 comprises 12 residues. The CDR3 is CASSQQQGTAFF. CDR3 coding DNA: TGTGCCAGCAGCCAACAACAGGGTACGGCTTTCTTT.

The CDR3 nucleotides read TGTGCCAGCAGCCTCTCGTTGGGGGGTTCCTACAATGAGCAGTTCTTC. Protein: CASSLSLGGSYNEQFF. The V and J genes are TRBV3-1 (or the pseudogene TRBV3-2) and TRBJ2-1, with D possibly matching TRBD2 (6 bases). The germline gives CDR1 LGHDT, CDR2 YNNKEL (reference sequence). Trimming stripped 4 bases from V and 1 base from J, with 14 bases between. This CDR3 has 16 amino acids.

The chain uses TRBV5-1 and TRBJ1-1; tentatively, D is TRBD1 (5 bases). Trimming removed 0 bases at V and 3 bases at J, with 12 bases between. Germline V lookup: CDR1 SGHRS, CDR2 YFSETQ. This CDR3 region has 15 residues. CDR3 coding DNA: TGCGCCAGCAGCTTGGGTGGCCAAGGGGACACTGAAGCTTTCTTT. The encoded protein is CASSLGGQGDTEAFF.

The chain employs TRBV4-2 and TRBJ2-7; 7 nucleotides align to TRBD2. This CDR3 is 16 amino acids long. With 3 bases clipped from V and 0 bases from J, the junction kept 8 bases outside the gene matches. CDR1 is LGHNA, CDR2 YNFKEQ, per germline. The chain's CDR3 is CASSQYQGGSSYEQYF. The CDR3 DNA reads as TGTGCCAGCAGCCAGTACCAGGGAGGGAGCTCCTACGAGCAGTACTTC.

This clone was seen once. The rearrangement uses TRBV24-1 and TRBJ2-1, with 10 positions matching TRBD2. Germline lookup yields CDR1 KGHDR and CDR2 SFDVKD. The length of the CDR3 is 15 residues. J was trimmed by 7 bases and V by 4 bases; bases with no gene match: 6. The CDR3 loop is CATSDSGRALNEQFF. CDR3 bases: TGTGCCACCAGTGACAGCGGGAGGGCCTTGAATGAGCAGTTCTTC.

The gene calls are TRBV30 and TRBJ2-7, with 9 bases lining up with TRBD1. The CDR3 sequence is 14 residues long. After removal of 5 bases from V and 2 bases from J, the junction contained 7 bases not matched to a gene. Germline values: CDR1 GTSNPN, CDR2 SVGIG (reference sequence). CDR3 amino acids: CAWRKGQGAYEQYF. CDR3 in DNA: TGTGCCTGGCGTAAGGGACAGGGAGCCTACGAGCAGTACTTC.

This clone came up many times. The chain is built from TRBV7-2 and TRBJ2-7, with D maybe TRBD2 (5 bases). The germline CDR1 and CDR2 sequences are SGHTA and FQGNSA. The CDR3 contains 14 residues. V was shortened by 5 bases and J by 7 bases, with 18 bases between the two germline ends. In nucleotides, the CDR3 is TGTGCCAGCAGCACAAACAGCGGACCGGGTGAGCAGTACTTC. Its translation is CASSTNSGPGEQYF.

This clone was recorded a few times. V is TRBV5-1 and J is TRBJ2-1, with 11 positions matching TRBD2. Trimming cost V 4 bases and J 8 bases; bases outside gene matches: 11. Germline V CDR1 and CDR2: SGHRS, YFSETQ. The CDR3 loop spans 16 amino acids. CDR3 sequence (DNA): TGCGCCAGCAGCGAAAATAGCGGGGGGGCCGATTATGAGCAGTTCTTC. Translating it yields CASSENSGGADYEQFF.

The chain joins TRBV3-1 (or the pseudogene TRBV3-2) to TRBJ1-2; D is undetermined. The CDR3 has 13 amino acids. Trimming shortened V by 0 bases and J by 8 bases, and 10 bases separated the two germline ends. Germline V gene data show CDR1 as LGHDT and CDR2 as YNNKEL (reference sequence). CDR3 amino acids: CASSQEALGGYTF. The CDR3 bases are TGTGCCAGCAGCCAAGAGGCACTGGGCGGCTACACCTTC.

This clone appeared a few times. V usage is TRBV11-2 and J usage is TRBJ2-6; possibly TRBD2 for D (5 bases). Trimming left V 1 base short and J 2 bases short, with 9 bases between. CDR1 and CDR2 (germline): SGHAT, FQNNGV. This CDR3 is built from 16 residues. The CDR3 sequence is CASSLVVRAGANVLTF. For the CDR3, the DNA is TGTGCCAGCAGCTTAGTGGTGAGGGCTGGGGCCAACGTCCTGACTTTC.

The CDR3: CASSYHGGTEAFF. CDR3 bases: TGTGCCAGCAGTTACCACGGGGGTACTGAAGCTTTCTTT. The chain links TRBV6-5 to TRBJ1-1; D might be TRBD1 (5 bases). V lost 2 bases to trimming and J lost 5 bases, with 9 bases between them. The CDR3 has 13 residues. CDR1 and CDR2 (germline): MNHEY, SVGAGI.

This sequence joins TRBV4-2 and TRBJ1-3; TRBD1 matches 8 bases. Germline trimming cut 5 bases from V and 7 bases from J; bases unmatched to any gene: 4. Germline V gene lookup returns CDR1 LGHNA and CDR2 YNFKEQ. The CDR3 has 13 amino acids. The CDR3 DNA is TGTGCCAGCAGCGGACAGGGTTCGAACACCATATATTTT. Translation: CASSGQGSNTIYF.